This record covers a single T cell receptor beta chain. What it recognizes is unknown. PCR or immunohistochemistry showed mismatch repair deficiency in every enrolled patient. TCR sequencing covered a few patients who responded to pembrolizumab. The sample originates from a study of PD-1 blockade in mismatch repair-deficient tumors. As for the study in general: Patients had fewer than 15 mismatch repair-deficient cancer types and were previously treated and progressing. Study results and limitations: After pembrolizumab, tumor-resident clones rose rapidly, then generally contracted before radiologic responses.

Only in-frame clones appear in the TCRdb table, and some are missing; sequencing was by immunoSEQ multiplex PCR. The sample has 45,000 to 55,000 clones, 81% seen once. Germline assignment: CDR1 LGHNA and CDR2 YSLEER. V lost 4 bases to trimming and J lost 5 bases; unmatched junction nucleotides: 2. This CDR3 has 14 residues. The V gene is TRBV4-3, the J gene TRBJ2-1; 10 bases are a match to TRBD2. The source was peripheral blood, collected about 4.5 months after starting pembrolizumab. The TCR was taken from an adult with mismatch repair-deficient cancer. The CDR3 loop reads CASSLGLADNEQFF. The CDR3 nucleotides are TGCGCCAGCAGCCTTGGACTAGCGGACAATGAGCAGTTCTTC.